The clone carrying this T cell receptor (beta chain) turned up a few times. Its target is not known. The data belong to a study of T cell repertoires and leukemia-associated antigens. Study-level findings and limits: No significant group difference appeared in Vbeta, Jbeta or VDJ counts. No direct test of specificity or function was done for expanded clones.

The germline CDR1 and CDR2 sequences are LNHDA and SQIVND (reference sequence). Trimming stripped 6 bases from V and 3 bases from J, with 12 bases between. This CDR3 contains 14 residues. TCRdb redid the calling of the 5' RACE reads with MiXCR, one entry per CDR3 protein. The data show about 11,000 distinct CDR3 sequences, around 40% seen once. This clonotype originated in a female donor in good health. Sequencing was carried out using CD3+ T cells sorted from blood and cultured. This chain connects TRBV19 to TRBJ2-1; TRBD1 might be the D (6 bases). The CDR3 loop reads CASSYTGNYNEQFF. For the CDR3, the DNA is TGTGCCAGTAGCTACACAGGGAACTACAATGAGCAGTTCTTC.